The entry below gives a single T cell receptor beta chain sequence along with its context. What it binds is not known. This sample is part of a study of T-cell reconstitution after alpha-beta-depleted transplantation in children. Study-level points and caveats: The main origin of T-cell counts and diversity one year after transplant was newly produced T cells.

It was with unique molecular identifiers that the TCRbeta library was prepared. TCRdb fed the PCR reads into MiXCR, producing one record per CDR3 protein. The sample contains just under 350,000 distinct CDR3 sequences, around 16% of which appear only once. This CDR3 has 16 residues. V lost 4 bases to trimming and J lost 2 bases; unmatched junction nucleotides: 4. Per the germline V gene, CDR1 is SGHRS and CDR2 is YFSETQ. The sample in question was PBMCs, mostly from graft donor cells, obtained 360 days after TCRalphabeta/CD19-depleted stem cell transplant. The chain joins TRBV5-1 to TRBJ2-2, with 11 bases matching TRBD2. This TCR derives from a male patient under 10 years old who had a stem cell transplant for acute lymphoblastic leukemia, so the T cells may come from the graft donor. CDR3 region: CASSGGLAENTGELFF. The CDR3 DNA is TGCGCCAGCAGCGGGGGACTAGCGGAAAACACCGGGGAGCTGTTTTTT.